This TCR beta chain appears in the sequencing data of a study of control samples from healthy donors and cancer patients. The protocol was immunoSEQ multiplex PCR, while the TCRdb copy is restricted to in-frame clones and leaves out a portion. The sample lists fewer than 200,000 clones; roughly 89% were seen once. The table lists this clone with a count of one. Germline CDR1 and CDR2: SGHTA and FQGTGA. This CDR3 contains 13 residues. Trimming left V 1 base short and J 3 bases short, with 6 bases between. The TCR comes from a man aged 25 to 45 in good health. The sequencing sample was made of blood. The V gene is TRBV7-3, the J gene TRBJ2-5; the D is unclear. In nucleotides, the CDR3 is TGTGCCAGCAGCTTAAGGGGTGAAGAGACCCAGTACTTC. This codes for CASSLRGEETQYF.